The 2 T cell receptor beta chains listed next were all sequenced from one sample in a study of cytomegalovirus exposure and HLA in healthy donors. PCR involved 60 Vbeta and 13 Jbeta primers. Profiled with immunoSEQ multiplex PCR; TCRdb holds only in-frame clones, not every one. The data show about 130,000 clones, with roughly four fifths seen just once and around 2% held by the top ten. Sequencing input: PBMCs. These receptors came from a man younger than 40 in good health and CMV-seronegative.

The gene calls are TRBV2 and TRBJ2-7; TRBD2 aligns across 11 bases. V lost 4 bases, J lost 3 bases, and 5 bases stayed unmatched. CDR3 length: 15 amino acids. Germline V CDR1 and CDR2: SNHLY, FYNNEI. The CDR3: CASSATSGSIYEQYF. CDR3 DNA sequence: TGTGCCAGCAGTGCCACTAGCGGGAGTATCTACGAGCAGTACTTC. Using reference TRBV2 and TRBJ2-7 for the parts outside the CDR3, the full variable domain is EPEVTQTPSHQVTQMGQEVILRCVPISNHLYFYWYRQILGQKVEFLVSFYNNEISEKSEIFDDQFSVERPDGSNFTLKIRSTKLEDSAMYFCASSATSGSIYEQYFGPGTRLTVT.

This rearrangement joins TRBV6-4 to TRBJ2-7; 14 bases line up with TRBD2. V was clipped by 4 bases and J by 6 bases; unmatched bases: 14. The germline V gene has CDR1 MRHNA and CDR2 SNTAGT. The CDR3 loop spans 18 amino acids. This CDR3 is CASSANKKGLAGVPEQYF. DNA of the CDR3: TGTGCCAGCAGTGCAAATAAGAAGGGACTAGCGGGAGTTCCCGAGCAGTACTTC.